This TCR beta chain was profiled in a study of blood T cell repertoires in COVID-19. Generated by immunoSEQ multiplex PCR, the TCRdb table keeps only in-frame clones and is missing some. Of some 80,000 clones in the sample, 70% to 90% were seen once. Sequenced: peripheral blood. This receptor was taken from a man aged 60 to 75 with COVID-19, enrolled during active disease.

CDR3 loop: CAITAGGNEQFF. CDR3 sequence (DNA): TGTGCCATCACTGCGGGAGGGAATGAGCAGTTCTTC. V usage is TRBV10-3 and J usage is TRBJ2-1; 9 nucleotides align to TRBD2. The V gene's germline CDR1 is ENHRY and CDR2 SYGVKD. With V trimmed by 7 bases and J by 7 bases, 2 bases remained unmatched. This CDR3 is 12 amino acids long.